This record covers a single TCR beta chain. The entry originates in a study of cytomegalovirus exposure and HLA in healthy donors. The PCR was carried out with 60 Vbeta primers and 13 Jbeta primers. TCRdb's table, derived via immunoSEQ multiplex PCR, lists solely in-frame clones and lacks some. The profile shows nearly 110,000 clones, roughly 82% of them singletons. The sequencing sample was made of PBMCs. The receptor was derived from a male donor in good health and CMV-seronegative.

CDR3 loop: CASSPPGTSGSFYNEQFF. In DNA, the CDR3 is TGTGCCAGCAGCCCACCAGGGACTAGCGGGAGTTTCTACAATGAGCAGTTCTTC. The chain is built from TRBV7-9 and TRBJ2-1; 14 bases map to TRBD2. In germline, CDR1 is SEHNR, CDR2 FQNEAQ (reference sequence). The ends lost 5 bases at V and 3 bases at J; junction bases unmatched: 9. This CDR3 has 18 amino acids. Supplemented by reference TRBV7-9 and TRBJ2-1, the full variable domain reads DTGVSQNPRHKITKRGQNVTFRCDPISEHNRLYWYRQTLGQGPEFLTYFQNEAQLEKSRLLSDRFSAERPKGSFSTLEIQRTEQGDSAMYLCASSPPGTSGSFYNEQFFGPGTRLTVL.